This T cell receptor beta chain was identified during a study of cytomegalovirus exposure and HLA in healthy donors. Study conclusions and caveats: The study carried out a later analysis of TCR beta sequences. It associated 16,951 of them with specific HLA alleles at a false discovery rate of 0.05. In a later analysis, TCR beta V- and J-gene trimming was associated with a missense DCLRE1C variant.

This CDR3 spans 16 amino acids. Per the germline V gene, CDR1 is LNHDA and CDR2 is SQIVND (reference sequence). V was pared by 6 bases and J by 2 bases, with 16 bases between. In the case of this clone: Antigen unknown.

Primers included in the PCR were 60 Vbeta and 13 Jbeta primers. Sequencing used immunoSEQ multiplex PCR; TCRdb keeps in-frame clones, though not all of them. Of roughly 200,000 clones detected, 79% appear once; the ten largest clones hold approximately 1.5%. The source is a girl aged 5-17 years in good health and CMV-seropositive. The chain uses TRBV19 and TRBJ1-4, with D possibly TRBD1 on 6 matching bases. The source material was PBMCs. CDR3 region: CASRPVTGKTNEKLFF. CDR3 DNA sequence: TGTGCCAGTAGACCTGTCACAGGGAAGACTAATGAAAAACTGTTTTTT.